This entry lists 4 T cell receptor beta chains sequenced from one sample in a study of T cell responses to AZD1222 COVID-19 vaccine. Profiled with immunoSEQ multiplex PCR; TCRdb holds only in-frame clones, not every one. Among over 150,000 clones listed, 85% to 90% were seen once. The sample consisted of peripheral blood, taken on day 0 of AZD1222 vaccination. The receptors originated from an adult in good health.

The chain employs TRBV24-1 and TRBJ1-2; D may be TRBD1 (5 bases). Per the germline V gene, CDR1 is KGHDR and CDR2 is SFDVKD. The CDR3 sequence is 16 residues long. With 4 bases removed from V and 4 bases from J, the gap between germline ends came to 18 bases. The CDR3 here is CATSDRLGVEGYGYTF. The DNA for the CDR3 is TGTGCCACCAGTGACCGCCTAGGGGTGGAGGGCTATGGCTACACCTTC.

This clone was seen just once. The chain joins TRBV13 to TRBJ2-7; D possibly corresponds to TRBD2 (6 bases). The CDR3 extends over 18 amino acids. CDR1 is PRHDT and CDR2 is FYEKMQ in the germline V gene (reference sequence). Trimming stripped 4 bases from V and 3 bases from J, with 25 bases between. CDR3 in DNA: TGTGCCAGCAGCTCCATGGGGGGAGGTGGGCGATTAAACTACGAGCAGTACTTC. Amino acids: CASSSMGGGGRLNYEQYF.

CDR3 sequence reads: CAWSNGVDSPLHF. CDR3 DNA: TGTGCCTGGAGCAACGGGGTCGATTCACCCCTCCACTTT. This chain links TRBV30 with TRBJ1-6; no reliable D call. Germline CDR1 is GTSNPN and CDR2 is SVGIG (reference sequence). Trimming removed 3 bases from V and 8 bases from J, with 11 bases in between. The CDR3 loop spans 13 amino acids.

The chain recombines TRBV18 with TRBJ1-6, with D unresolved. CDR1 KGHSH and CDR2 LQKENI come from the germline V gene. This CDR3 has 14 residues. Trimming took 6 bases from V and 5 from J, leaving 11 bases between them. CDR3: CASSHGRNNSPLHF. The CDR3 nucleotides read TGTGCCAGCTCTCACGGTAGGAATAATTCACCCCTCCACTTT. The full variable domain, rest sourced from reference TRBV18 and TRBJ1-6, is NAGVMQNPRHLVRRRGQEARLRCSPMKGHSHVYWYRQLPEEGLKFMVYLQKENIIDESGMPKERFSAEFPKEGPSILRIQQVVRGDSAAYFCASSHGRNNSPLHFGNGTRLTVT.